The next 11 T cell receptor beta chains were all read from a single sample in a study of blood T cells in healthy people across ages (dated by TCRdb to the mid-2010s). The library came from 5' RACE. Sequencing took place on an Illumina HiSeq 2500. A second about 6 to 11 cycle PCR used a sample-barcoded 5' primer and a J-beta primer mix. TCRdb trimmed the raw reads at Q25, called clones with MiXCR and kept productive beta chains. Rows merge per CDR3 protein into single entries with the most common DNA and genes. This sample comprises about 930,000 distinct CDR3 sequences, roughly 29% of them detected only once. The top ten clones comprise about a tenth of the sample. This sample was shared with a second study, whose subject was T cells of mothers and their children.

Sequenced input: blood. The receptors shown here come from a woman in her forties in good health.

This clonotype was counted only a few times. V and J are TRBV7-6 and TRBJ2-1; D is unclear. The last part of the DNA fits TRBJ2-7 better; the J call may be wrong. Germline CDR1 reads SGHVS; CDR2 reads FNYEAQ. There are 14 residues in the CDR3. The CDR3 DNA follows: TGTGCCAGCAGCTTAGCGACGGGTAACAATGAGCAGTACTTC. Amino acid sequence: CASSLATGNNEQYF.

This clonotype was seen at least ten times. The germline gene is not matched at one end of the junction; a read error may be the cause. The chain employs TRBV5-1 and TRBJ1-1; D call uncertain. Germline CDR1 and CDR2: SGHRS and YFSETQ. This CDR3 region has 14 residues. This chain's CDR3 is CASSLARVNTEAFF. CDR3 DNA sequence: TGTGCCAGCAGTTTAGCGCGGGTCAACACTGAAGCTTTCTTT. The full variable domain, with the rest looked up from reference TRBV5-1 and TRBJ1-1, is KAGVTQTPRYLIKTRGQQVTLSCSPISGHRSVSWYQQTPGQGLQFLFEYFSETQRNKGNFPGRFSGRQFSNSRSEMNVSTLELGDSALYLCASSLARVNTEAFFGQGTRLTVV.

The CDR3 DNA reads as TGTGCCAGCAGCCACCGTAGCGGGGCGAATACGCAGTATTTT. Its protein is CASSHRSGANTQYF. The genes are TRBV3-1 and TRBJ2-3; 8 positions match TRBD2. The V gene end was trimmed by 3 bases and the J gene end by 7 bases; junction bases not matched to a gene: 6. Germline V lookup: CDR1 LGHDT, CDR2 YNNKEL (reference sequence). The CDR3 contains 14 residues.

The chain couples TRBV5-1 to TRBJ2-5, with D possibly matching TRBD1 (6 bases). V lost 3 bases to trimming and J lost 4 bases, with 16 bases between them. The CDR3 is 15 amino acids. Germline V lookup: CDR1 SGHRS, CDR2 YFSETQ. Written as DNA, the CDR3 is TGCGCCAGCAGCTCCAACAGGGCCGAGGGAGAGACCCAGTACTTC. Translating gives CASSSNRAEGETQYF.

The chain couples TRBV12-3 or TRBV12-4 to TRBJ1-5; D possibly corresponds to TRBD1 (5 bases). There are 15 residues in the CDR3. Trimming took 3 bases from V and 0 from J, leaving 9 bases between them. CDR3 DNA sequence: TGTGCCAGCAGTTTTGGGGGAATTAGCAATCAGCCCCAGCATTTT. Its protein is CASSFGGISNQPQHF.

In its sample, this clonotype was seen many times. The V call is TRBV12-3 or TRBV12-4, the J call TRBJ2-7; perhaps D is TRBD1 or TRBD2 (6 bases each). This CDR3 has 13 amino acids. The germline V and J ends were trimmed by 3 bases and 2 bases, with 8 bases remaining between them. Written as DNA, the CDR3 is TGTGCCAGCAGTTTTGGGGGGCCCTACGAGCAGTACTTC. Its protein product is CASSFGGPYEQYF.

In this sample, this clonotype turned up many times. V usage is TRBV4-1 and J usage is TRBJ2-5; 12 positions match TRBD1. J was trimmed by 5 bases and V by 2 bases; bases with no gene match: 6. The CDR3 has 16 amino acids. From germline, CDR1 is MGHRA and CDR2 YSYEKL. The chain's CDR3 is CASSQPGTGGAETQYF. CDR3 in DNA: TGCGCCAGCAGCCAACCCGGGACAGGGGGCGCGGAGACCCAGTACTTC.

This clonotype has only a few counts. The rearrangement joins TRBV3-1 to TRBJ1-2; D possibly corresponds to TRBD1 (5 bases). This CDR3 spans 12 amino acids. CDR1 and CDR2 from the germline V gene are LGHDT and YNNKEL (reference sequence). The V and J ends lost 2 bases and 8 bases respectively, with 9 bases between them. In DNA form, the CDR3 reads TGTGCCAGCAGCCAAAATGACAGAGGCTACACCTTC. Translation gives CASSQNDRGYTF. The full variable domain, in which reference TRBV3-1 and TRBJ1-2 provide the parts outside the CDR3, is DTAVSQTPKYLVTQMGNDKSIKCEQNLGHDTMYWYKQDSKKFLKIMFSYNNKELIINETVPNRFSPKSPDKAHLNLHINSLELGDSAVYFCASSQNDRGYTFGSGTRLTVV.

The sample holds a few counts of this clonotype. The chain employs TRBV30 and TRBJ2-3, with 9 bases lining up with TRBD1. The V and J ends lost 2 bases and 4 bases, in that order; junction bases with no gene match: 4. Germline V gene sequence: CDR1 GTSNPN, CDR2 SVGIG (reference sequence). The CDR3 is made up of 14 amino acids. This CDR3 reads CAWSPGQGPDTQYF. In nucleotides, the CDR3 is TGTGCCTGGAGTCCGGGACAGGGACCAGATACGCAGTATTTT.

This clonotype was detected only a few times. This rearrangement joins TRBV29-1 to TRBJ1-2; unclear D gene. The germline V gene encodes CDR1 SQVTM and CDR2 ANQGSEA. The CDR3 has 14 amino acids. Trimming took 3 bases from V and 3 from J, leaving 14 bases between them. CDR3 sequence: CSVDNGRRDYGYTF. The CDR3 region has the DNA TGCAGCGTTGATAACGGGAGGCGGGACTATGGCTACACCTTC.

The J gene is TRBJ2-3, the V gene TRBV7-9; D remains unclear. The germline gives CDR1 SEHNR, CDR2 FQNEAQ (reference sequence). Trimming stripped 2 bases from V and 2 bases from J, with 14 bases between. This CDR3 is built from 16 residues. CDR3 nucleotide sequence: TGTGCCAGCAGCTTACAGGTTGCCCGACTCACAGATACGCAGTATTTT. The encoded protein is CASSLQVARLTDTQYF.